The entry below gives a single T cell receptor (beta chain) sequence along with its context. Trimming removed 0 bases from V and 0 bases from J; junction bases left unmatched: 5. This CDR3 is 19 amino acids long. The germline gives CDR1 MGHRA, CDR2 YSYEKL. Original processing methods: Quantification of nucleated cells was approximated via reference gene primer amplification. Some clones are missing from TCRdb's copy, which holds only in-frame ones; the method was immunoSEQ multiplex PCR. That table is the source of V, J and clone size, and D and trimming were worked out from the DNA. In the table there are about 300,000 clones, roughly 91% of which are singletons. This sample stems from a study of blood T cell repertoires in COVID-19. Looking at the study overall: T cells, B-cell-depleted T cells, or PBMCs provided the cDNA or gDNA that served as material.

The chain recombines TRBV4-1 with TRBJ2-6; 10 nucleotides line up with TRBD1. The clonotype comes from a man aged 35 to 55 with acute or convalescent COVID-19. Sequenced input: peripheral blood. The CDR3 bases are TGCGCCAGCAGCCAAGATCCGGGACAGGGGAACTCTGGGGCCAACGTCCTGACTTTC. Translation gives CASSQDPGQGNSGANVLTF.